This record covers a single T cell receptor (beta chain). Its cognate antigen has yet to be identified. Base-call qualities are not available, and no considerably larger clone is one nucleotide away. The meaning of the sample's time point label: pre-transplant. Unstimulated PBMCs, after thawing, were stained for CD3, CD4 and CD8 and then FACS-sorted into CD3+CD4+ and CD3+CD8+ populations. Each of the 8 studied subjects was randomized to immunosuppression withdrawal. The Qiagen DNeasy Blood and Tissue Kit was used for genomic DNA isolation. The data stem from a study of T cell clones after liver transplantation (dated 2019 in TCRdb). Background for the entire study: ITN030ST, the source of the samples, was a randomized trial that attempted immunosuppression withdrawal within 2 years of liver transplantation. Donor-reactive T cell clones were identified by TCRbeta sequencing after a pre-transplant mixed lymphocyte reaction and then tracked in post-transplant blood. As an antigen-independent comparator for the donor-reactive sequences, third party-reactive TCRbeta sequences from pre-transplant MLRs were identified as well. Three of the eight recipients were HCV-positive; the others were transplanted for non-autoimmune, non-viral indications. Subjects received no induction therapy and standard immunosuppression until randomization at 12-24 months post-transplant. Tolerance was defined as complete immunosuppression withdrawal for at least one year with no rise in liver enzymes beyond twice the upper limit of normal. Blood samples were collected pre-transplant, pre-randomization before withdrawal, and post-randomization after either complete withdrawal or failed withdrawal. Of the 8 liver transplant recipients making up the studied cohort, 3 were classified as tolerant and 5 as non-tolerant. What the study reported, not specific to this receptor: In a couple of subjects, low numbers of available donor cells limited the measurable donor-reactive repertoire. Because allograft tissue specimens were not available, migration of donor-reactive T cells into the graft, rather than deletion, may have occurred. Because of small, heterogeneous patient numbers and non-standardized post-transplant time points, the conclusions were only preliminary. In most of the 8 subjects, regardless of tolerance or HCV status, circulating donor-reactive CD4 TCRbeta sequences dropped significantly post-transplant. The decline in donor-reactive sequences exceeded the decline in third party-reactive sequences, suggesting partial antigen-specific deletion that was unrelated to withdrawal success. Once repertoire turnover was taken into account, donor-reactive detection showed a significant reduction for CD4 in 7 of 8 subjects and for CD8 in 8 of 8.

CDR1 and CDR2 are drawn from the germline V gene: KGHSH, LQKENI. V and J lose 2 bases and 6 bases, and a span of 11 bases separates them. The CDR3 runs 15 residues from the cysteine to the phenylalanine. Only the CDR3 DNA stays, 45 bases, in frame from base 1. Using immunoSEQ, frozen genomic DNA was subjected to high-throughput TCRbeta CDR3 sequencing, a process that included PCR amplification, mapping, bias correction and internal controls. The authors' pipeline ran thus. Only productive rearrangements were retained, with each unique TCRbeta sequence defined by its CDR3 nucleotide sequence together with its V and J gene. For a sequence to be called donor-reactive, it needed a frequency of at least 0.01% and at least 5-fold expansion in CFSE-low cells compared with unstimulated pre-transplant cells. To ensure at least 90% detection power, minimum frequency thresholds were set for each subject based on that subject's lowest-template unstimulated sample. Jensen-Shannon divergence between the top 1000 TCRbeta sequences post- versus pre-transplant served as the measure of repertoire turnover. Two-sided Fisher's exact tests were used to test for changes in how often donor-reactive sequences were detected. This immuneACCESS table, as held by TCRdb, lists in-frame sequences with V and J called but not all clones. Of the missing ones, under half trace to an unresolved V gene in checked studies; the others have no known cause. Clonal size and the V and J genes are those of that table, whereas D and trimming came from the DNA. The sample profile shows 65,000 to 90,000 clones; around 90% of them were found once. The top ten clonotypes cover under 3.5% of the sample.

The receptor's source is a human donor who received a liver transplant. This chain is built from TRBV18 and TRBJ2-6; D gene: possibly TRBD2, on 5 matching bases. The material was CD4+ T cells from blood, obtained before liver transplant. This receptor has the CDR3 CASSPRTGEANVLTF. The DNA reads TGTGCCAGCTCACCAAGGACTGGGGAGGCCAACGTCCTGACTTTC.